Detailed here is one TCR beta chain. No antigen is known for it. The V gene's germline CDR1 is LNHDA and CDR2 SQIVND (reference sequence). V shed 3 bases and J 5 bases; nucleotides not matched to a gene: 11. The CDR3 length is 16 residues. Measured with immunoSEQ multiplex PCR; TCRdb has only the in-frame clones, and not every one. The table lists some 23,000 clones, around 80% of them singletons. This specimen belongs to a study of OX40 agonist ivuxolimab in advanced cancers. At the level of the study: Patients were given ivuxolimab, an antibody that agonizes OX40 (CD134). Dose-escalation patients suffered from hepatocellular carcinoma, melanoma, renal cell or head and neck cancer. Points from the study as a whole: Averaging showed that CD8+ T cells had more expanded clones than CD4+ did.

Samples were taken at baseline and on day 1 of cycles 4 and 7. The clonotype comes from an adult with an advanced solid tumor such as melanoma, head and neck, liver or kidney cancer. This chain joins TRBV19 and TRBJ2-7; 9 bases are a match to TRBD1. The specimen was CD4+ or CD8+ T cells sorted from blood, collected in a trial of the OX40 agonist ivuxolimab. The CDR3: CASSITPGTGSHEQYF. For the CDR3, the DNA is TGTGCCAGTAGTATCACACCCGGGACAGGGAGCCACGAGCAGTACTTC.